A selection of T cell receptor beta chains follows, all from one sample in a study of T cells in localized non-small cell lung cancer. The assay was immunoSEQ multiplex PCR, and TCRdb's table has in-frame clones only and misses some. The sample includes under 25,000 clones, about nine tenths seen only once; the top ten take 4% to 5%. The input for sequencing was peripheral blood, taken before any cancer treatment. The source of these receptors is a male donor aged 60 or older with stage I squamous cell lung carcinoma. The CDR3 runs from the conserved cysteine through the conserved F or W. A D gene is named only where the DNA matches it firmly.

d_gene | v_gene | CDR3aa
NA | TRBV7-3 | CATRTPLAESSYNEQFF
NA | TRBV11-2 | CASSSGWENGYTF
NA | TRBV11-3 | CASSTNSADTQYF
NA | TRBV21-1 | CASSNRPNYGYTF
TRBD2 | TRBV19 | CASTSHSSGGSGTDTQYF
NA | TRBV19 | CASSLDSNLGPQHF
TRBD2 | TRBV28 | CASSFGLLLAGVYNEQFF
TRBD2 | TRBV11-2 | CASSGETSGRPAYEQYF
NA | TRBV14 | CASSQDLDRTYEQYF
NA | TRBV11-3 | CASSSGYEQYF
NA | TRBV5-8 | CASSSGTVPVYGYTF
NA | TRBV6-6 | CASSYWGRDEQYF
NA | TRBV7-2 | CASSPSSGNTIYF
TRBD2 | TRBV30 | CAWTSGTLGETQYF
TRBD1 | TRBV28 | CASRSGTASNEKLFF
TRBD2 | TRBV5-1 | CASSFSGREMTGELFF
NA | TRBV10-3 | CAIRSGPEQFF
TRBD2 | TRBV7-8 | CASKALAGSYEQYF
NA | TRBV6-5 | CASRLTGDMNTEAFF
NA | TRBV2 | CASSLTEGSSGEQFF
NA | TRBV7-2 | CASSLIPAVEYNEQFF
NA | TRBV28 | CASSTDSGDQPQHF
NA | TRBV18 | CASSPPGQPYEQYF